The clone carrying this T cell receptor beta chain was seen a single time. Only in-frame clones appear in the TCRdb table, and some are missing; sequencing was by immunoSEQ multiplex PCR. The sample lists approximately 97,000 clones, 85% to 90% occurring once. The data belong to a study of OX40 agonist ivuxolimab in advanced cancers. Turning to the study itself: A mean age of about 59 years, range roughly 20 to 79, was recorded, and approximately 85% were male.

The germline V gene encodes CDR1 SQVTM and CDR2 ANQGSEA. V lost 1 base to trimming and J lost 6 bases, with 12 bases between them. This CDR3 has 13 residues. The source was CD4+ or CD8+ T cells sorted from blood, collected in a trial of the OX40 agonist ivuxolimab. The rearrangement uses TRBV29-1 and TRBJ1-1; no clear D gene. The sequence was collected from an adult with an advanced solid tumor such as melanoma, head and neck, liver or kidney cancer. The CDR3 nucleotides are TGCAGCGTTGAAGGCAGGAATGGCGCTGAAGCTTTCTTT. It codes for CSVEGRNGAEAFF.